This T cell receptor (beta chain) was profiled in a study of vaccination and CD4 T cells after COVID-19. The overall study: Four females and six males made up the convalescents, with two Hispanic.

Cultured CD4+ T-cell DNA underwent Oncomine TCR Beta short-read sequencing. Investigators isolated genomic DNA from cultured CD4+ T cells. TCRdb fed the PCR reads into MiXCR, producing one record per CDR3 protein. The sample lists fewer than 15,000 distinct CDR3 sequences, about 30% occurring once. The CDR3 has 14 amino acids. The trim removed 6 bases at V and 5 bases at J, leaving 8 bases unmatched. Germline V CDR1 and CDR2: MNHEY, SMNVEV (reference sequence). The sample holds a few counts of this clonotype. The target antigen is unknown. Treatment meaning: roughly 11-day PBMC culture with coronavirus spike peptide pools or control peptides (ViraFEST assay). The positive PCR dates, which preceded the US Alpha, Beta and Delta variants, fell between March and December 2020.

V gene TRBV27 combines with J gene TRBJ2-5; 8 bases map to TRBD2. The sequence derives from a human donor with COVID-19. Sequences were obtained from cultured CD4+ T cells from blood. The CDR3: CASSQNGLAETQYF. CDR3 in DNA: TGTGCCAGCAGCCAGAATGGACTAGCTGAGACCCAGTACTTC.